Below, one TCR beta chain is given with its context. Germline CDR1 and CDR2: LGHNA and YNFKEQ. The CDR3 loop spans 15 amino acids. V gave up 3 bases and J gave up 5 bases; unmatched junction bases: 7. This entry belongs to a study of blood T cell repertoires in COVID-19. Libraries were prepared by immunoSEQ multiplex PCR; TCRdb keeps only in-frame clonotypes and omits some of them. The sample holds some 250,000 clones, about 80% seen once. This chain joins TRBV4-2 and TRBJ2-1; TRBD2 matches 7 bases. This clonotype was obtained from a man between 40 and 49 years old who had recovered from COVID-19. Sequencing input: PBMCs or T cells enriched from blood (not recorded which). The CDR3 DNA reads TGTGCCAGCAGCCATCCGGGGGAGGGCCACAATGAGCAGTTCTTC. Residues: CASSHPGEGHNEQFF.